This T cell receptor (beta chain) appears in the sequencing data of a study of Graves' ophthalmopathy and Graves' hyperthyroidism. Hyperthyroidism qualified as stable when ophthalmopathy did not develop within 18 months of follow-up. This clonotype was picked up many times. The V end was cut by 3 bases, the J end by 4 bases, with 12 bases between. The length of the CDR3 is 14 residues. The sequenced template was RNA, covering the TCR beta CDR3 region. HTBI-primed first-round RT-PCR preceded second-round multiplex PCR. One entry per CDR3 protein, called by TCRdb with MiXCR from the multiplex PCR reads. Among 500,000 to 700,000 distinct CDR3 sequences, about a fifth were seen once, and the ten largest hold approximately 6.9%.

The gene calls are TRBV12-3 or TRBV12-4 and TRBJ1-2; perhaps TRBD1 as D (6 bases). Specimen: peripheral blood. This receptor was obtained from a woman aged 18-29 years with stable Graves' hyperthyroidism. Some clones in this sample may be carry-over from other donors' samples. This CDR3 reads CASSLGGLAYGYTF. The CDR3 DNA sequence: TGTGCCAGCAGTTTGGGGGGGCTCGCCTATGGCTACACCTTC.